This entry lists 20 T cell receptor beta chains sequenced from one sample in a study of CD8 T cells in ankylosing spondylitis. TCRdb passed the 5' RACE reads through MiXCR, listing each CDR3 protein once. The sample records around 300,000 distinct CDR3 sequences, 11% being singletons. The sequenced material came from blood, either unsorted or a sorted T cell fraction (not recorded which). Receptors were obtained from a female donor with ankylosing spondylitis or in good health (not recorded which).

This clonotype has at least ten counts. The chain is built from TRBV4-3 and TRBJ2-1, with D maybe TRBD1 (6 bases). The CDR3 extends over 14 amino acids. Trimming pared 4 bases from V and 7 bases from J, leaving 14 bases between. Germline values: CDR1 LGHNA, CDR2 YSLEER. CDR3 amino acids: CASSLFQGGNEQFF. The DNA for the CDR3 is TGCGCCAGCAGCCTCTTCCAAGGGGGAAATGAGCAGTTCTTC.

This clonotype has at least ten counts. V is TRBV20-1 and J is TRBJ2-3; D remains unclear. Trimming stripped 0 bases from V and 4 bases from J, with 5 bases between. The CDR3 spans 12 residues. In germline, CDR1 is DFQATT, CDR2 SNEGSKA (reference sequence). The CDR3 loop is CSARDYADTQYF. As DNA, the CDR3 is TGCAGTGCTAGAGATTATGCAGATACGCAGTATTTT.

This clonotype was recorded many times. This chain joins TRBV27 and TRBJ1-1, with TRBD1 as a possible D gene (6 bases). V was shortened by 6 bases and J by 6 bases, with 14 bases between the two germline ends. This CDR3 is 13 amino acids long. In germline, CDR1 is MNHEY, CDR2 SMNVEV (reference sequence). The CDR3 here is CASRITGYSEAFF. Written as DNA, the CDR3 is TGTGCCAGCAGGATTACAGGGTACTCTGAAGCTTTCTTT.

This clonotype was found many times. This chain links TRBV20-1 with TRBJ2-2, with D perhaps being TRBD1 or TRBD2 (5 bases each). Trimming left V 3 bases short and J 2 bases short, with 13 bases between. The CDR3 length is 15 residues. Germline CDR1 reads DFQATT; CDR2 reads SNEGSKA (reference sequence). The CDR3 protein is CSASPRDLNTGELFF. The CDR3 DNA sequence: TGCAGTGCTAGTCCCCGGGACCTTAACACCGGGGAGCTGTTTTTT.

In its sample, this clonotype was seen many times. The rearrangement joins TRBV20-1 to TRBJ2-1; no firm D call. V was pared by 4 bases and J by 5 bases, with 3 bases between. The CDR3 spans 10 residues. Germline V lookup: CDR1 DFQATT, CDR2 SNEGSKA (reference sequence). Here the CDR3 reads CSAKDNEQFF. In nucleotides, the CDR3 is TGCAGTGCTAAAGACAATGAGCAGTTCTTC.

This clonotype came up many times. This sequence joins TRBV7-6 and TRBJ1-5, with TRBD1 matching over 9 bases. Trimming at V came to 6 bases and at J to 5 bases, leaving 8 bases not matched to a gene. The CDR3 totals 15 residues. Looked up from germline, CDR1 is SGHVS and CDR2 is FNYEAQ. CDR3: CASSKLQGAYQPQHF. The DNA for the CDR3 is TGTGCCAGCAGTAAGCTACAGGGGGCCTATCAGCCCCAGCATTTT.

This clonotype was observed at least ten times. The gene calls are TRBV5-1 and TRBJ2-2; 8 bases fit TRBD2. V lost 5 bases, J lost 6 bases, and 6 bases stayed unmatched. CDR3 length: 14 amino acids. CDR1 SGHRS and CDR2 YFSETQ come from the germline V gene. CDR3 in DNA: TGCGCCAGCAGGCGAGCGGGAGAGGCCGGGGAGCTGTTTTTT. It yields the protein CASRRAGEAGELFF.

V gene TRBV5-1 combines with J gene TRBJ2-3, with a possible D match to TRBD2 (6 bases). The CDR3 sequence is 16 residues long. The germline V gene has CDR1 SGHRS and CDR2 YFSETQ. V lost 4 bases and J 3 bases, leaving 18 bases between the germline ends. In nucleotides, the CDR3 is TGCGCCAGCAGCCCGGAAATTCGGGAGTCGACAGATACGCAGTATTTT. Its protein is CASSPEIRESTDTQYF. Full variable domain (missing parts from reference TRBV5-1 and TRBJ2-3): KAGVTQTPRYLIKTRGQQVTLSCSPISGHRSVSWYQQTPGQGLQFLFEYFSETQRNKGNFPGRFSGRQFSNSRSEMNVSTLELGDSALYLCASSPEIRESTDTQYFGPGTRLTVL.

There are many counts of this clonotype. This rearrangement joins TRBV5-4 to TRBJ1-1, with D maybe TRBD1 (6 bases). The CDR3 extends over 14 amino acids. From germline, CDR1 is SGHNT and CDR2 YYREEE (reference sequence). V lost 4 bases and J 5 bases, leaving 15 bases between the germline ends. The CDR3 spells CASSTYLTGTEAFF. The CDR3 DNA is TGTGCCAGCAGCACCTACCTGACAGGAACTGAAGCTTTCTTT.

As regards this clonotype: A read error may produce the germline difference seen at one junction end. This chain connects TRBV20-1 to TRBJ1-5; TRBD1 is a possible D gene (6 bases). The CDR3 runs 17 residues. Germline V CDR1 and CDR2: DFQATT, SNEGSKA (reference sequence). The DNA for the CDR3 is TGCTGTGCTAGAGATTCGAAGGGGGGATATAGCAATCAGCCCCAGCATTTT. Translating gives CCARDSKGGYSNQPQHF.

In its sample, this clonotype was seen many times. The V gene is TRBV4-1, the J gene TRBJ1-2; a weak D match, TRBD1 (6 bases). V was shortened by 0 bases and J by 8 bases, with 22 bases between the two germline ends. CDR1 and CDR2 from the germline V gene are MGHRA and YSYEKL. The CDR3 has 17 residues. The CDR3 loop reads CASSQDGSDSGLRGYTF. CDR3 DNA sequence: TGCGCCAGCAGCCAAGATGGATCGGACAGCGGGCTTCGGGGCTACACCTTC.

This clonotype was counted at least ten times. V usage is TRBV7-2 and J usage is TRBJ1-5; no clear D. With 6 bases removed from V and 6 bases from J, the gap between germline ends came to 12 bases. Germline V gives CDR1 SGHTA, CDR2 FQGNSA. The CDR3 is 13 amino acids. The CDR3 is CASSRGVGQPQHF. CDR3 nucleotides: TGTGCCAGCAGTCGGGGAGTAGGTCAGCCCCAGCATTTT.

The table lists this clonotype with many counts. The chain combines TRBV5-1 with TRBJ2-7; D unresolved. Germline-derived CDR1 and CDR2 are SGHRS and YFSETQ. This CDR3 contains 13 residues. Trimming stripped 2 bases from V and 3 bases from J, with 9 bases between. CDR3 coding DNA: TGCGCCAGCAGCTTTAATGGTTACTACGAGCAGTACTTC. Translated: CASSFNGYYEQYF.

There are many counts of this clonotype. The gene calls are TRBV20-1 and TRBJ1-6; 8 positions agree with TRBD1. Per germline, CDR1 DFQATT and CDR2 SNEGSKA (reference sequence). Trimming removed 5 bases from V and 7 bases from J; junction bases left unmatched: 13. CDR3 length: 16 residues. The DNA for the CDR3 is TGCAGTGCTCTATCCGGAGGGGACAGGAGAAATTCACCCCTCCACTTT. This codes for CSALSGGDRRNSPLHF.

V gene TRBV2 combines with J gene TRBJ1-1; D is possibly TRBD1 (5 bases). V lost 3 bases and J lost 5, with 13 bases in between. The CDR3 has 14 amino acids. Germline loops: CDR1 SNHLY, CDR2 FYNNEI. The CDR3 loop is CASSERGKWTEAFF. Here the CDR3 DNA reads TGTGCCAGCAGTGAGAGGGGTAAATGGACTGAAGCTTTCTTT.

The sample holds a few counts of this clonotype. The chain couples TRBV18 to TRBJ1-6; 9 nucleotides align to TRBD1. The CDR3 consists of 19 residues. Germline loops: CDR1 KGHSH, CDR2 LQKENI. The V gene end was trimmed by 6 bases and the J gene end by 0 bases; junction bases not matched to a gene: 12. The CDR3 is CASSSLPGQGSSYNSPLHF. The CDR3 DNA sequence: TGTGCCAGCTCCTCACTCCCTGGACAGGGGAGCTCCTATAATTCACCCCTCCACTTT.

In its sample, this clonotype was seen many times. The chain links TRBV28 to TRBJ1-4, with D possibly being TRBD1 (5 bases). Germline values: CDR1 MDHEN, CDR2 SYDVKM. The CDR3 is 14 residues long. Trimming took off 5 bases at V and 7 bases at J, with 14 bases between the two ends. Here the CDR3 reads CASSMVGVGEKLFF. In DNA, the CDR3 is TGTGCCAGCAGTATGGTGGGGGTCGGTGAAAAACTGTTTTTT. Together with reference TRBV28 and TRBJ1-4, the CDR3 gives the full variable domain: DVKVTQSSRYLVKRTGEKVFLECVQDMDHENMFWYRQDPGLGLRLIYFSYDVKMKEKGDIPEGYSVSREKKERFSLILESASTNQTSMYLCASSMVGVGEKLFFGSGTQLSVL.

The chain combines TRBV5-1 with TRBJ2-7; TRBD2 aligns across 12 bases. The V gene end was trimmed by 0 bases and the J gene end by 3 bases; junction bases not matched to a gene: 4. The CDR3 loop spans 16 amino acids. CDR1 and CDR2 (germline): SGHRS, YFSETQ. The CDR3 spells CASSLGPSGRDYEQYF. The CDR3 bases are TGCGCCAGCAGCTTGGGACCTAGCGGGAGGGACTACGAGCAGTACTTC.

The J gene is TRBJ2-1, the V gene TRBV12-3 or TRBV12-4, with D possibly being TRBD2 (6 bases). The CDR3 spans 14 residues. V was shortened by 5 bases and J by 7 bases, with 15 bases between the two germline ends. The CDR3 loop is CASSPSTSPNEQFF. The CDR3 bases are TGTGCCAGCAGTCCTTCAACTAGCCCTAATGAGCAGTTCTTC.

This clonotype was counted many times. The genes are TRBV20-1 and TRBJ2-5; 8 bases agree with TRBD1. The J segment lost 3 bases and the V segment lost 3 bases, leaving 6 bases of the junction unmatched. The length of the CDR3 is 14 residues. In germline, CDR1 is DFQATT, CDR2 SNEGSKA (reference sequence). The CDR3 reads CSARQTGVEETQYF. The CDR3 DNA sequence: TGCAGTGCTAGGCAGACAGGGGTTGAAGAGACCCAGTACTTC.